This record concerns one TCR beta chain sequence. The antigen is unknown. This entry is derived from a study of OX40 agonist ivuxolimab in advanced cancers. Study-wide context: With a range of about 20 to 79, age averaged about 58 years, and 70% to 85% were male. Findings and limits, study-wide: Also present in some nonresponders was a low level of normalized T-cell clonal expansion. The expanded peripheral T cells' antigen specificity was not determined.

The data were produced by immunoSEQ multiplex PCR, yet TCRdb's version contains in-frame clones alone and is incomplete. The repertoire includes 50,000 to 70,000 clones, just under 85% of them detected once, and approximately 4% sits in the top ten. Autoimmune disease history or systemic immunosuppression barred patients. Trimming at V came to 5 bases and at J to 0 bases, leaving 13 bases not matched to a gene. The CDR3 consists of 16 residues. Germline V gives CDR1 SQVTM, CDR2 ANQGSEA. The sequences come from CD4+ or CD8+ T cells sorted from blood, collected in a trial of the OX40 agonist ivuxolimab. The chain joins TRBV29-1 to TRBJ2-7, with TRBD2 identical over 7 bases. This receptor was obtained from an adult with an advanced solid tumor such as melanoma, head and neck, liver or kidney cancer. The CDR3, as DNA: TGCAGCGTTCTCGGCTCGGACGGGAGGCCCTCCTACGAGCAGTACTTC. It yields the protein CSVLGSDGRPSYEQYF.